This paragraph covers one T cell receptor (beta chain) sequence. Its antigen remains unknown. Germline values: CDR1 SEHNR, CDR2 FQNEAQ (reference sequence). After removal of 5 bases from V and 4 bases from J, the junction contained 13 bases not matched to a gene. This CDR3 is built from 16 residues. Measured with immunoSEQ multiplex PCR; TCRdb has only the in-frame clones, and not every one. Of under 60,000 clones listed, just under 75% are singletons. The sample originates from a study of PD-1 blockade in classical Hodgkin lymphoma. Whole-study results and caveats: Although disease activity or prior therapy may be involved, causes of the repertoire differences remain undefined. By C4D1, CD4+ diversity increased significantly, especially in complete responders. Complete responders showed a baseline diversity that resembled the diversity of newly diagnosed patients. A reduction in baseline TCR diversity was reportedly seen in newly diagnosed patients relative to healthy donors.

All the patients suffered relapse after autologous stem cell transplantation, and brentuximab vedotin exposure differed. This clonotype was sampled from a human donor with classical Hodgkin lymphoma. Specimen: peripheral blood mononuclear cells (PBMCs), collected before the second cycle of nivolumab. This sequence joins TRBV7-9 and TRBJ2-7, with TRBD2 identical over 8 bases. The CDR3 reads CASSQQIGASGYEQYF. The CDR3 region has the DNA TGTGCCAGCAGCCAACAAATAGGGGCTAGCGGGTACGAGCAGTACTTC. Full variable domain (outside the CDR3, taken from reference TRBV7-9 and TRBJ2-7): DTGVSQNPRHKITKRGQNVTFRCDPISEHNRLYWYRQTLGQGPEFLTYFQNEAQLEKSRLLSDRFSAERPKGSFSTLEIQRTEQGDSAMYLCASSQQIGASGYEQYFGPGTRLTVT.